Listed here are 11 T cell receptor beta chains from one sample, sequenced in a study of cytomegalovirus exposure and HLA in healthy donors. PCR primers comprised 60 Vbeta and 13 Jbeta primers. Here immunoSEQ multiplex PCR was the method, and the copy in TCRdb shows in-frame clones only, minus some. The repertoire consists of 74,000 or so clones, with around 77% occurring once and the leading ten covering about 22%. Sequenced sample: PBMCs. These receptors originate from a woman in her 40s in good health and CMV-seropositive.

In this sample, this clone turned up once. The chain uses TRBV19 and TRBJ1-1; 10 nucleotides match TRBD1. The CDR3 has 13 residues. Germline V gives CDR1 LNHDA, CDR2 SQIVND (reference sequence). Trimming removed 7 bases from V and 7 bases from J; junction bases left unmatched: 6. CDR3: CASIRQGAIEAFF. The CDR3 nucleotides read TGTGCCAGTATTAGACAGGGGGCGATTGAAGCTTTCTTT.

This chain joins TRBV7-2 and TRBJ1-2; no reliable D call. The CDR3 contains 13 residues. Germline CDR1 is SGHTA and CDR2 is FQGNSA. V was trimmed by 3 bases and J by 4 bases, leaving 9 bases between them. The CDR3, as DNA: TGTGCCAGCAGCTTGGGCGTTTCCTATGGCTACACCTTC. This sequence encodes CASSLGVSYGYTF.

This clone showed up just once. The V call is TRBV5-1, the J call TRBJ2-3; TRBD2 agrees at 7 bases. Germline assignment: CDR1 SGHRS and CDR2 YFSETQ. The CDR3 sequence is 17 residues long. V trimming: 4 bases; J trimming: 0 bases; junction bases outside the gene matches: 11. DNA for the CDR3: TGCGCCAGCAGCCGGTACACTAGCGCGTATAGCACAGATACGCAGTATTTT. Its translation is CASSRYTSAYSTDTQYF.

J is TRBJ1-3 and V is TRBV5-6, with D perhaps TRBD1 (6 bases). Germline V gene lookup returns CDR1 SGHDT and CDR2 YYEEEE. CDR3 size: 16 residues. Trimming removed 1 base from V and 2 bases from J, with 13 bases in between. The CDR3 is CASSLRVGAAGNTIYF. CDR3 DNA: TGTGCCAGCAGCTTGAGGGTGGGGGCGGCTGGAAACACCATATATTTT.

This chain connects TRBV9 to TRBJ2-1; 12 nucleotides match TRBD2. This CDR3 comprises 16 residues. The ends lost 1 base at V and 10 bases at J; junction bases unmatched: 9. Germline V gene data show CDR1 as SGDLS and CDR2 as YYNGEE. The CDR3 spells CASSVPPSGGAWEQFF. The CDR3 DNA follows: TGTGCCAGCAGCGTACCACCTAGCGGGGGGGCCTGGGAGCAGTTCTTC.

This sequence joins TRBV15 and TRBJ1-4; TRBD1 matches at 7 bases. The CDR3 covers 15 residues. CDR1 and CDR2 from the germline V gene are LNHNV and YYDKDF (reference sequence). The ends lost 7 bases at V and 7 bases at J; junction bases unmatched: 12. Here the CDR3 DNA reads TGTGCCACCACCCCGACAGGGTTGAGCGGTGAAAAACTGTTTTTT. Its translation: CATTPTGLSGEKLFF. The variable domain in full, completed from reference TRBV15 and TRBJ1-4, reads DAMVIQNPRYQVTQFGKPVTLSCSQTLNHNVMYWYQQKSSQAPKLLFHYYDKDFNNEADTPDNFQSRRPNTSFCFLDIRSPGLGDTAMYLCATTPTGLSGEKLFFGSGTQLSVL.

This clone was seen a few times. This chain uses TRBV7-3 with TRBJ1-1; D is ambiguous. In germline, CDR1 is SGHTA, CDR2 FQGTGA. Trimming left V 1 base short and J 5 bases short, with 11 bases between. There are 14 residues in the CDR3. In DNA, the CDR3 is TGTGCCAGCAGCTTAAGAACCGGAGTGACTGAAGCTTTCTTT. This codes for CASSLRTGVTEAFF.

The chain employs TRBV29-1 and TRBJ2-1; D gene uncertain. CDR1 is SQVTM and CDR2 is ANQGSEA in the germline V gene. CDR3 size: 12 residues. The V gene lost 6 bases and the J gene lost 1 base, with 7 bases spanning the gap. CDR3 nucleotides: TGCAGCGTCGACAAGTCCTACAATGAGCAGTTCTTC. Protein: CSVDKSYNEQFF.

The CDR3 nucleotides read TGTGCCAGCCCTAAGGGGACTAGCGGGAGCAATGAGCAGTTCTTC. It translates to CASPKGTSGSNEQFF. V is TRBV28 and J is TRBJ2-1; 14 bases line up with TRBD2. The J segment lost 6 bases and the V segment lost 8 bases, leaving 6 bases of the junction unmatched. The CDR3 loop spans 15 amino acids. Per the germline V gene, CDR1 is MDHEN and CDR2 is SYDVKM.

The chain combines TRBV7-2 with TRBJ2-7, with D possibly TRBD2 on 6 matching bases. The germline CDR1 and CDR2 sequences are SGHTA and FQGNSA. Deletions cut 8 bases from V and 3 bases from J, with 14 bases between. CDR3 size: 13 residues. CDR3 region: CASGQWEDYEQYF. The CDR3 bases are TGTGCCAGCGGGCAATGGGAGGACTACGAGCAGTACTTC.

This clone has a handful of counts. The V gene is TRBV5-1, the J gene TRBJ2-7; a weak D match, TRBD1 (6 bases). The CDR3 consists of 15 residues. Between the trimmed V and J ends, which lost 1 base and 4 bases, there was a span of 15 bases. Germline V gene data show CDR1 as SGHRS and CDR2 as YFSETQ. Written as DNA, the CDR3 is TGCGCCAGCAGCTTGACCCCAGGGGCTCAGTACGAGCAGTACTTC. Translating it yields CASSLTPGAQYEQYF. Looking up the rest from reference TRBV5-1 and TRBJ2-7 gives the full variable domain: KAGVTQTPRYLIKTRGQQVTLSCSPISGHRSVSWYQQTPGQGLQFLFEYFSETQRNKGNFPGRFSGRQFSNSRSEMNVSTLELGDSALYLCASSLTPGAQYEQYFGPGTRLTVT.